Shown below are 32 T cell receptor beta chains from a single sample sequenced in a study of CD8+ T cells in alopecia areata. Sequencing relied on a cDNA template that was reverse transcribed from extracted RNA. Sequencing was performed with immunoSEQ multiplex PCR; in TCRdb, only in-frame clones are kept and a portion is missing. Of about 150,000 clones in the sample, 85% to 90% were seen once. The source was CD8+ T cells sorted from blood, collected at week 0. These receptors came from a human donor with alopecia areata.

The V call is TRBV27, the J call TRBJ2-7; D might be TRBD2 (5 bases). Germline-derived CDR1 and CDR2 are MNHEY and SMNVEV (reference sequence). Trimming left V 3 bases short and J 7 bases short, with 10 bases between. This CDR3 spans 12 amino acids. The DNA for the CDR3 is TGTGCCAGCAGTTTCCTACCGGGGGAGCAGTACTTC. This sequence encodes CASSFLPGEQYF.

On this clone itself: Other nucleotide sequences from this sample produce the same CDR3. The rearrangement links TRBV27 to TRBJ2-7, with D hard to call. V lost 4 bases, J lost 1 base, and 2 bases lay in between. CDR3 length: 11 residues. The germline CDR1 and CDR2 sequences are MNHEY and SMNVEV (reference sequence). CDR3 protein: CASSSSYEQYF. Written as DNA, the CDR3 is TGTGCCAGCAGTTCTTCCTACGAGCAGTACTTC.

V gene TRBV10-1 combines with J gene TRBJ2-7; D is perhaps TRBD1 (5 bases). The ends were cut back, 2 bases at V and 5 bases at J, with 10 bases in the middle. Germline CDR1 and CDR2: WNHNN and SYGVQD (reference sequence). The CDR3 consists of 13 residues. The CDR3 nucleotides read TGCGCCAGCAGTGAGGCACGCAGGGACGAGCAGTACTTC. Residues: CASSEARRDEQYF.

This chain connects TRBV19 to TRBJ2-1; D is uncertain. CDR3 length equals 13 residues. Per the germline V gene, CDR1 is LNHDA and CDR2 is SQIVND (reference sequence). The V end lost 5 bases, the J end lost 4 bases, and 9 bases lay between the germline ends. The CDR3 DNA reads TGTGCCAGTAGTTCAGACACGTACAATGAGCAGTTCTTC. Protein sequence: CASSSDTYNEQFF.

Comment on this clone: One end of the junction varies from germline; a read error may be responsible. This chain connects TRBV7-9 to TRBJ2-7; tentatively, D is TRBD2 (6 bases). This CDR3 comprises 13 residues. In germline, CDR1 is SEHNR, CDR2 FQNEAQ (reference sequence). The CDR3 DNA is TGTGCCACCAGCCGGGACTCCTCCTACGAGCAGTACTTC. Translation gives CATSRDSSYEQYF.

The sample holds a few counts of this clone. The CDR3 region has the DNA TGCAGCGTTGAATCGGAGGGTGCTGGCAATGAGCAGTTCTTC. This sequence encodes CSVESEGAGNEQFF. The chain is built from TRBV29-1 and TRBJ2-1, with D maybe TRBD2 (6 bases). Germline V gene sequence: CDR1 SQVTM, CDR2 ANQGSEA. The germline V and J ends were trimmed by 2 bases and 6 bases, with 14 bases remaining between them. There are 14 residues in the CDR3.

The chain combines TRBV6-5 with TRBJ2-1, with D hard to call. Germline V gene sequence: CDR1 MNHEY, CDR2 SVGAGI. The germline V and J ends were trimmed by 5 bases and 6 bases, with 14 bases remaining between them. The CDR3 is made up of 14 amino acids. The CDR3 sequence: CASSIQGFFNEQFF. The CDR3 region has the DNA TGTGCCAGCAGTATACAAGGATTTTTCAATGAGCAGTTCTTC.

V usage is TRBV7-3 and J usage is TRBJ2-3; D tentatively reads TRBD1 or TRBD2 (5 bases each). Germline V gene lookup returns CDR1 SGHTA and CDR2 FQGTGA. Trimming cost V 1 base and J 9 bases, with 17 bases left between them. This CDR3 is 15 amino acids long. This CDR3 reads CASSLIRIRGDTQYF. Written as DNA, the CDR3 is TGTGCCAGCAGCTTAATCCGAATTCGAGGGGACACGCAGTATTTT.

The chain recombines TRBV19 with TRBJ1-6; 7 positions match TRBD1. This CDR3 comprises 16 residues. Per the germline V gene, CDR1 is LNHDA and CDR2 is SQIVND (reference sequence). Trimming removed 6 bases from V and 6 bases from J; junction bases left unmatched: 11. CDR3 coding DNA: TGTGCCAGTAGGAGACGGAATGACAGGGTTAATTCACCCCTCCACTTT. Translation: CASRRRNDRVNSPLHF.

This clone has only one observation. The rearrangement joins TRBV6-5 to TRBJ1-1; the D is unclear. The germline CDR1 and CDR2 sequences are MNHEY and SVGAGI. The CDR3 sequence is 14 residues long. V dropped 0 bases and J dropped 4 bases, with 9 bases sitting between them. The CDR3 loop is CASSYSEGGTEAFF. Written as DNA, the CDR3 is TGTGCCAGCAGTTACTCGGAGGGTGGCACTGAAGCTTTCTTT.

The gene calls are TRBV9 and TRBJ2-7; 8 bases fit TRBD2. The CDR3 is 16 residues long. The V gene end was trimmed by 0 bases and the J gene end by 7 bases; junction bases not matched to a gene: 12. Looked up from germline, CDR1 is SGDLS and CDR2 is YYNGEE. CDR3: CASSVESSGPLGEQYF. The CDR3 DNA is TGTGCCAGCAGCGTAGAGTCTAGCGGGCCCCTGGGGGAGCAGTACTTC.

V is TRBV5-1 and J is TRBJ2-1; the D is unclear. Looked up from germline, CDR1 is SGHRS and CDR2 is YFSETQ. The CDR3 extends over 15 amino acids. V lost 0 bases and J 0 bases, leaving 7 bases between the germline ends. Written as DNA, the CDR3 is TGCGCCAGCAGCTTGGTCTACACCTCCTACAATGAGCAGTTCTTC. Protein product: CASSLVYTSYNEQFF.

This clone was detected only a few times. The J gene is TRBJ2-6, the V gene TRBV5-4; D gene unclear. The CDR3 contains 14 residues. The germline V gene encodes CDR1 SGHNT and CDR2 YYREEE (reference sequence). V lost 5 bases and J 1 base, leaving 7 bases between the germline ends. Here the CDR3 DNA reads TGTGCCAGCAGTAACGATTCTGGGGCCAACGTCCTGACTTTC. It yields the protein CASSNDSGANVLTF.

The chain combines TRBV7-3 with TRBJ2-1, with D possibly being TRBD2 (7 bases). Germline values: CDR1 SGHTA, CDR2 FQGTGA. Trimming left V 6 bases short and J 2 bases short, with 17 bases between. The length of the CDR3 is 16 residues. The chain's CDR3 is CASSWGLAAPYNEQFF. The CDR3, as DNA: TGTGCCAGCAGTTGGGGGCTAGCGGCACCCTACAATGAGCAGTTCTTC.

V usage is TRBV13 and J usage is TRBJ2-7; D perhaps matches TRBD2 (6 bases). From germline, CDR1 is PRHDT and CDR2 FYEKMQ (reference sequence). V dropped 1 base and J dropped 3 bases, with 10 bases sitting between them. There are 14 residues in the CDR3. The CDR3 loop is CASSLVFGGYEQYF. The CDR3 DNA reads TGTGCCAGCAGCTTAGTCTTCGGGGGCTACGAGCAGTACTTC.

In its sample, this clone was seen once. This chain uses TRBV6-5 with TRBJ2-1; TRBD1 aligns across 7 bases. Germline V CDR1 and CDR2: MNHEY, SVGAGI. With V trimmed by 8 bases and J by 7 bases, 8 bases remained unmatched. This CDR3 comprises 13 residues. The CDR3 loop reads CASRPQGLNEQFF. CDR3 nucleotides: TGTGCCAGCCGGCCACAGGGGTTGAATGAGCAGTTCTTC.

The J gene is TRBJ2-1, the V gene TRBV2; perhaps TRBD2 as D (5 bases). Germline V CDR1 and CDR2: SNHLY, FYNNEI. The CDR3 is made up of 13 amino acids. Trimming shortened V by 8 bases and J by 0 bases, and 8 bases separated the two germline ends. The CDR3: CASRESSYNEQFF. CDR3 nucleotide sequence: TGTGCCAGCCGGGAAAGCTCCTACAATGAGCAGTTCTTC.

About this clone: A read error may produce the germline difference seen at one junction end. This sequence joins TRBV27 and TRBJ1-2, with TRBD1 identical over 7 bases. The germline CDR1 and CDR2 sequences are MNHEY and SMNVEV (reference sequence). The CDR3 contains 16 residues. This chain's CDR3 is CASSATPGQINYGHTF. The CDR3 nucleotides are TGTGCCAGCAGTGCTACCCCGGGACAGATCAACTATGGCCACACCTTC.

For the CDR3, the DNA is TGTGCCAGCAGTTACTCGGGGAATGAGCAGTTCTTC. It translates to CASSYSGNEQFF. The gene calls are TRBV6-6 and TRBJ2-1; D gene uncertain. Germline V lookup: CDR1 MNHNY, CDR2 SVGAGI (reference sequence). Trimming cost V 0 bases and J 7 bases, with 4 bases left between them. CDR3 length: 12 amino acids.

This clone was found once. This chain connects TRBV7-8 to TRBJ2-5; no clear D gene. The germline V and J ends were trimmed by 5 bases and 1 base, with 11 bases remaining between them. CDR3 length: 14 residues. The germline gives CDR1 SGHVS, CDR2 FQNEAQ. The CDR3 is CASSRRGLQETQYF. Written as DNA, the CDR3 is TGTGCCAGCAGCCGCCGCGGCCTCCAAGAGACCCAGTACTTC.

The rearrangement joins TRBV4-1 to TRBJ2-7, with a weak D call TRBD2 (5 bases). The CDR3 has 14 amino acids. Trimming took 1 base from V and 4 from J, leaving 11 bases between them. CDR1 and CDR2 (germline): MGHRA, YSYEKL. CDR3 bases: TGCGCCAGCAGCCAAGTTGAGGGCGGTTACGAGCAGTACTTC. Translating gives CASSQVEGGYEQYF.

This clone was recorded once. The chain's CDR3 is CASSLAASGLESEQFF. DNA of the CDR3: TGCGCCAGCAGCTTGGCAGCTAGCGGGTTAGAGAGTGAGCAGTTCTTC. The rearrangement links TRBV5-1 to TRBJ2-1; TRBD2 agrees at 8 bases. The V and J ends lost 0 bases and 9 bases, in that order; junction bases with no gene match: 11. In germline, CDR1 is SGHRS, CDR2 YFSETQ. The CDR3 contains 16 residues.

The chain carries TRBV27 and TRBJ2-5, with 8 bases matching TRBD1. Germline values: CDR1 MNHEY, CDR2 SMNVEV (reference sequence). The V and J ends lost 4 bases and 7 bases, in that order; junction bases with no gene match: 14. This CDR3 comprises 16 residues. CDR3 in DNA: TGTGCCAGCAGTTCCTGGACAGGGCCCTCAACGGCGACCCAGTACTTC. Translating gives CASSSWTGPSTATQYF.

The genes are TRBV30 and TRBJ2-1; D is unclear. The V gene's germline CDR1 is GTSNPN and CDR2 SVGIG (reference sequence). Trimming pared 2 bases from V and 8 bases from J, leaving 7 bases between. The CDR3 spans 11 residues. The CDR3 reads CAWSRRDEQFF. The DNA of the CDR3 is TGTGCCTGGAGTCGTAGAGATGAGCAGTTCTTC.

J is TRBJ1-5 and V is TRBV19; possible D gene TRBD1, 6 bases. Germline V gene sequence: CDR1 LNHDA, CDR2 SQIVND (reference sequence). The CDR3 extends over 15 amino acids. Trimming removed 6 bases from V and 0 bases from J, with 12 bases in between. CDR3 protein: CASSLNRDSNQPQHF. The CDR3 DNA reads as TGTGCCAGTAGCCTAAACAGGGATAGCAATCAGCCCCAGCATTTT.

The genes are TRBV7-9 and TRBJ2-1; the match to TRBD2 covers 11 bases. From germline, CDR1 is SEHNR and CDR2 FQNEAQ (reference sequence). This CDR3 is 16 amino acids long. V dropped 5 bases and J dropped 2; count of bases not matched to a gene: 5. CDR3 sequence (DNA): TGTGCCAGCAGCCCCAGGACTAGCGGGCCCTACAATGAGCAGTTCTTC. It translates to CASSPRTSGPYNEQFF.

V usage is TRBV5-4 and J usage is TRBJ2-5; D call uncertain. The germline V and J ends were trimmed by 4 bases and 4 bases, with 17 bases remaining between them. The CDR3 consists of 15 residues. The V gene's germline CDR1 is SGHNT and CDR2 YYREEE (reference sequence). CDR3 DNA: TGTGCCAGCAGCCTGACGGTTTCGCCGAGAGAGACCCAGTACTTC. Translated: CASSLTVSPRETQYF.

The chain is built from TRBV10-3 and TRBJ2-2; tentatively, D is TRBD1 (6 bases). The CDR3 sequence is 15 residues long. CDR1 and CDR2 from the germline V gene are ENHRY and SYGVKD. Deletions cut 2 bases from V and 6 bases from J, with 13 bases between. The CDR3 sequence: CAISEPGTRAGELFF. The CDR3 DNA is TGTGCCATCAGTGAGCCCGGGACAAGAGCCGGGGAGCTGTTTTTT.

The rearrangement uses TRBV28 and TRBJ2-1, with D tentatively TRBD1 (6 bases). The CDR3 spans 13 residues. Germline CDR1 reads MDHEN; CDR2 reads SYDVKM. The germline V and J ends were trimmed by 6 bases and 10 bases, with 16 bases remaining between them. The CDR3 loop is CASRYRVSAEQFF. The CDR3 DNA follows: TGTGCCAGCAGATACAGGGTCTCAGCCGAGCAGTTCTTC.

Ten or more counts support this clone. This chain connects TRBV7-9 to TRBJ2-1; either TRBD1 or TRBD2 may fit D (5 bases each). Trimming stripped 0 bases from V and 3 bases from J, with 9 bases between. The CDR3 length is 15 residues. Germline lookup yields CDR1 SEHNR and CDR2 FQNEAQ (reference sequence). The CDR3 bases are TGTGCCAGCAGCTTAGCGGGACCCATCTACAATGAGCAGTTCTTC. Protein product: CASSLAGPIYNEQFF.

This clone was detected once. The gene calls are TRBV27 and TRBJ1-1, with D tentatively TRBD1 (5 bases). Germline CDR1 MNHEY, CDR2 SMNVEV (reference sequence). V lost 5 bases and J 11 bases, leaving 12 bases between the germline ends. This CDR3 is 11 amino acids long. In DNA, the CDR3 is TGTGCCAGCAGTCAGGGATTAGGGGCTTTCTTT. This encodes CASSQGLGAFF.

This sequence joins TRBV10-3 and TRBJ1-3; no reliable D call. V gave up 10 bases and J gave up 0 bases, with 7 bases separating them. The CDR3 is 12 amino acids. The germline gives CDR1 ENHRY, CDR2 SYGVKD. The CDR3 loop reads CASVSSGNTIYF. The CDR3 coding sequence is TGTGCCAGCGTGTCCTCTGGAAACACCATATATTTT.